One sample yielded the 23 T cell receptor beta chains listed below, sequenced in a study of T cells in women clearing cervical HPV infection. The method was immunoSEQ multiplex PCR; TCRdb's version includes in-frame clones alone and lacks a portion of them. Across about 24,000 clones, the top ten clones capture roughly 5.9% of the sample. Sequenced material: blood buffy coat. These receptors all stem from a woman aged 18 to 75 with a cervical HPV16 infection that either progressed to CIN3+ or cleared (not recorded which).

To note about this clone: The CDR3 end falls 3 residues outside the read, so it is completed with the germline J gene. The chain links TRBV7-9 to TRBJ1-1, with D perhaps TRBD1 (6 bases). The CDR3 sequence is 14 residues long. Between the trimmed V and J ends, which lost 5 bases and 5 bases, there was a span of 15 bases. The germline V gene encodes CDR1 SEHNR and CDR2 FQNEAQ (reference sequence). CDR3 residues: CASSPIQGKTEAFF. The covered CDR3 bases are TGTGCCAGCAGCCCGATACAGGGTAAGACTGAA.

On this clone itself: The read comes to an end 3 residues before the CDR3 does, leaving the germline J gene to fill in the end. The chain uses TRBV7-9 and TRBJ1-1; possible D gene TRBD1, 6 bases. With 6 bases removed from V and 4 bases from J, the gap between germline ends came to 15 bases. This CDR3 is built from 14 residues. Germline loops: CDR1 SEHNR, CDR2 FQNEAQ (reference sequence). The part of the CDR3 DNA that was read is TGTGCCAGCAGGATACAGGGAGGGAGCACTGAA. Its translation: CASRIQGGSTE. The full CDR3 sequence reads CASRIQGGSTEAFF.

Comments on this clone: The CDR3 end lies 3 residues beyond the end of the read and is filled in from the germline J gene. This chain connects TRBV6-4 to TRBJ2-2, with D possibly matching TRBD2 (5 bases). Per the germline V gene, CDR1 is MRHNA and CDR2 is SNTAGT. V lost 5 bases and J lost 3, with 13 bases in between. This CDR3 has 15 amino acids. CDR3 DNA, as far as it was read: TGTGCCAGCAGTCCCCGCGAGGGTGACACCGGGGAG. Translated: CASSPREGDTGE. The CDR3 in full is CASSPREGDTGELFF.

In regard to this clone: The read stops 3 residues short of the end of the CDR3; the missing end is completed from the germline J gene. V and J are TRBV23-1 and TRBJ1-2; D possibly corresponds to TRBD1 (5 bases). TRBV23-1 qualifies as an ORF whose function is uncertain. CDR3 length: 15 amino acids. The CDR3 spells CASIPGRGKYNDYTF. CDR3 DNA (partial): TGCGCCAGCATCCCCGGCCGGGGGAAGTACAATGAC.

As regards this clone: The CDR3 is cut off 3 residues early in the read; its end comes from the germline J gene. J is TRBJ2-1 and V is TRBV9; 9 positions agree with TRBD2. J lost 8 bases, V lost 2 bases, and 8 bases had no gene match. This CDR3 contains 15 residues. Germline CDR1 is SGDLS and CDR2 is YYNGEE. Incomplete CDR3 DNA: TGTGCCAGCAGCGTCGGGACTAGCTTGTATGATGAG. The encoded protein is CASSVGTSLYDE. The whole CDR3 is CASSVGTSLYDEQFF.

A word on this clone: The sequenced fragment ends 3 residues before the CDR3 boundary, so the rest is inferred from the germline J gene. V usage is TRBV5-1 and J usage is TRBJ1-1; D may be TRBD1 (5 bases). The CDR3 runs to 15 residues. Germline V gene data show CDR1 as SGHRS and CDR2 as YFSETQ. V was shortened by 0 bases and J by 2 bases, with 11 bases between the two germline ends. CDR3 loop: CASSLAPGSNTEAFF. Partial CDR3 DNA: TGCGCCAGCAGCTTGGCCCCAGGGAGTAACACTGAA.

To note about this clone: The observed sequence ends 3 residues before the CDR3 terminus, with the missing tail filled in from the germline J gene. This chain uses TRBV19 with TRBJ2-3; 7 bases fit TRBD1. Germline V CDR1 and CDR2: LNHDA, SQIVND (reference sequence). CDR3 size: 13 residues. CDR3 amino acids: CASSQGGNQPQYF. CDR3 DNA, as far as it was read: TGTGCCAGTAGCCAAGGGGGCAATCAGCCG.

With respect to this clone: Coverage ceases 3 residues before the CDR3 finishes, and the germline J gene fills in the end. The genes are TRBV5-4 and TRBJ1-1; D gene unclear. V gave up 4 bases and J gave up 0 bases, with 7 bases separating them. The CDR3 sequence is 13 residues long. Germline values: CDR1 SGHNT, CDR2 YYREEE (reference sequence). The part of the CDR3 DNA that was read is TGTGCCAGCAGCCAAGCACTGAACACTGAA. It yields the protein CASSQALNTE. The entire CDR3 is CASSQALNTEAFF.

Details on this clone: The read stops 3 residues short of the end of the CDR3; the missing end is completed from the germline J gene. The genes are TRBV7-2 and TRBJ1-2, with unresolved D. Per the germline V gene, CDR1 is SGHTA and CDR2 is FQGNSA. There are 15 residues in the CDR3. The sequenced part of the CDR3 DNA is TGTGCCAGCAGCTTAATTAGCGGGAGTACAGATACC. This translates into CASSLISGSTDT. The full-length CDR3 reads as CASSLISGSTDTYTF.

Concerning this clone itself: The CDR3 extends 3 residues past the end of the read, so its final part is completed from the germline J gene. This sequence joins TRBV30 and TRBJ1-1; D is ambiguous. Looked up from germline, CDR1 is GTSNPN and CDR2 is SVGIG (reference sequence). There are 17 residues in the CDR3. The CDR3: CAWSVLRHSSPGLLAFF. The CDR3 DNA, read in part, is TGTGCCTGGAGTGTACTCAGACACTCGAGCCCGGGGTTGCTA.

About this clone itself: The read terminates 3 residues before the CDR3 end, so the remaining end is supplied by the germline J gene. J is TRBJ2-2 and V is TRBV12-3 or TRBV12-4; 10 bases match TRBD2. There are 15 residues in the CDR3. Trimming cost V 6 bases and J 2 bases; bases outside gene matches: 3. The CDR3 bases that were read are TGTGCCAGCAGCGAGCGGGGGGGCAACACCGGGGAG. This gives the protein CASSERGGNTGE. The whole CDR3 reads CASSERGGNTGELFF.

This clone shows up as medium-sized by frequency. Sequencing ends 3 residues short of the CDR3 end; the germline J gene provides the rest. The gene calls are TRBV5-5 and TRBJ1-2, with TRBD1 matching 9 bases. CDR1 and CDR2 from the germline V gene are SGHKS and YYEKEE (reference sequence). The V gene end was trimmed by 4 bases and the J gene end by 3 bases; junction bases not matched to a gene: 7. The CDR3 has 15 residues. The CDR3 DNA, read in part, is TGTGCCAGCAGCGCGAGACAGGGGGAGGACTATGGC. Protein product: CASSARQGEDYG. The CDR3 reads in full as CASSARQGEDYGYTF. The complete variable domain, with remaining parts taken from reference TRBV5-5 and TRBJ1-2, reads DAGVTQSPTHLIKTRGQQVTLRCSPISGHKSVSWYQQVLGQGPQFIFQYYEKEERGRGNFPDRFSARQFPNYSSELNVNALLLGDSALYLCASSARQGEDYGYTFGSGTRLTVV.

With respect to this clone: The CDR3 end lies 3 residues beyond the end of the read and is filled in from the germline J gene. The rearrangement joins TRBV19 to TRBJ2-7; 7 bases line up with TRBD1. The CDR3 consists of 14 residues. The V segment lost 6 bases and the J segment 1 base; nucleotides outside the gene matches: 6. Germline CDR1 reads LNHDA; CDR2 reads SQIVND (reference sequence). This chain's CDR3 is CASSQQGPSYEQYF. The covered CDR3 bases are TGTGCCAGTAGCCAACAGGGGCCATCCTACGAG.

About this clone itself: Read sequence stops 3 residues before the CDR3 end, and the germline J gene provides the missing end. The chain couples TRBV19 to TRBJ2-4; 10 bases are shared with TRBD1. CDR1 LNHDA and CDR2 SQIVND come from the germline V gene (reference sequence). The length of the CDR3 is 18 residues. Incomplete CDR3 DNA: TGTGCCAGTAGCCTTATCCGGGACAGGGGTTACTTGGGCTATGGT. The encoded protein is CASSLIRDRGYLGYG. The CDR3, in full, reads CASSLIRDRGYLGYGQYF.

Remarks on this clone: The read stops 3 residues short of the end of the CDR3; the missing end is completed from the germline J gene. The chain joins TRBV20-1 to TRBJ2-5, with D perhaps matching TRBD2 (6 bases). Trimming stripped 2 bases from V and 0 bases from J, with 7 bases between. CDR1 DFQATT and CDR2 SNEGSKA come from the germline V gene (reference sequence). CDR3 length: 13 residues. CDR3 amino acids: CSARLANQETQYF. The CDR3 bases that were read are TGCAGTGCTAGACTAGCGAACCAAGAGACC.

The CDR3 here is CASSETGYNQPQHF. CDR3 DNA, as far as it was read: TGTGCCAGCAGCGAGACAGGTTACAATCAGCCC. V gene TRBV7-9 combines with J gene TRBJ1-5; maybe TRBD1 (6 bases). The read is 3 residues too short to cover the CDR3 end, so that end is filled in from the germline J gene. The CDR3 extends over 14 amino acids. Germline V gene data show CDR1 as SEHNR and CDR2 as FQNEAQ (reference sequence). V shed 5 bases and J shed 3 bases, with 11 bases lying between them.

Regarding this clone: The observed sequence ends 3 residues before the CDR3 terminus, with the missing tail filled in from the germline J gene. The rearrangement uses TRBV19 and TRBJ1-1; 8 bases are a match to TRBD1. Losses at the gene ends were 1 base for V and 2 bases for J; bases not matched to a gene: 6. CDR3 length: 16 residues. CDR1 LNHDA and CDR2 SQIVND come from the germline V gene (reference sequence). The DNA read from the CDR3 is TGTGCCAGTAGTATAGGTCCGGGACAGGCAAACACTGAA. It translates to CASSIGPGQANTE. The CDR3, in full, reads CASSIGPGQANTEAFF.

Of note for this clone: The read ends 3 residues shy of where the CDR3 ends; the end is completed using the germline J gene. This chain uses TRBV29-1 with TRBJ1-1; TRBD1 aligns across 8 bases. The CDR3 runs 15 residues. V lost 2 bases to trimming and J lost 0 bases; unmatched junction nucleotides: 5. Looked up from germline, CDR1 is SQVTM and CDR2 is ANQGSEA. The CDR3 DNA, read in part, is TGCAGCGTTGAACAGGGGGCAACCATGAACACTGAA. It is translated as CSVEQGATMNTE. The entire CDR3 protein reads CSVEQGATMNTEAFF.

Points on this clone: The read comes to an end 3 residues before the CDR3 does, leaving the germline J gene to fill in the end. This chain links TRBV7-9 with TRBJ1-1; the D is unclear. The CDR3 spans 13 residues. The V end was cut by 5 bases, the J end by 4 bases, with 11 bases between. From germline, CDR1 is SEHNR and CDR2 FQNEAQ (reference sequence). The part of the CDR3 DNA that was read is TGTGCCAGCAGCCAACCAGGATCCACTGAA. Translated, it gives CASSQPGSTE. In full, the CDR3 is CASSQPGSTEAFF.

In regard to this clone: The CDR3 is cut off 3 residues early in the read; its end comes from the germline J gene. This chain joins TRBV20-1 and TRBJ2-7; 8 bases match TRBD2. The CDR3 contains 15 residues. V shed 6 bases, J shed 2 bases, and the junction held 12 bases outside the gene matches. Germline V CDR1 and CDR2: DFQATT, SNEGSKA (reference sequence). The CDR3 bases that were read are TGCAGTGCGACCTACACGGGGGGGGTCACCTACGAG. Translating gives CSATYTGGVTYE. From start to end, the CDR3 is CSATYTGGVTYEQYF.

CDR3 region: CASRSGTREYGYTF. Incomplete CDR3 DNA: TGTGCCAGCAGGTCCGGGACAAGGGAATATGGC. The chain joins TRBV2 to TRBJ1-2; a possible D gene is TRBD1 (6 bases). The sequenced fragment ends 3 residues before the CDR3 boundary, so the rest is inferred from the germline J gene. The germline V gene has CDR1 SNHLY and CDR2 FYNNEI. Trimming took 6 bases from V and 5 from J, leaving 16 bases between them. The CDR3 loop spans 14 amino acids.

The DNA read from the CDR3 is TGTGCCAGTACCGAGACAGGGGGCGACTCCTATGGT. Amino acid sequence: CASTETGGDSYG. The full CDR3 sequence reads CASTETGGDSYGQYF. The V gene is TRBV19, the J gene TRBJ2-4; 10 bases align to TRBD1. The read is 3 residues too short to cover the CDR3 end, so that end is filled in from the germline J gene. The germline V gene has CDR1 LNHDA and CDR2 SQIVND (reference sequence). The CDR3 runs to 15 residues.

As regards this clone: The read stops 3 residues short of the end of the CDR3; the missing end is completed from the germline J gene. The V call is TRBV7-3, the J call TRBJ2-7; no firm D call. CDR1 and CDR2 (germline): SGHTA, FQGTGA. Trimming removed 5 bases from V and 5 bases from J, with 16 bases in between. CDR3 size: 14 residues. The CDR3 reads CASSPGVKAHEQYF. Partial CDR3 DNA: TGTGCCAGCAGCCCAGGTGTGAAGGCGCACGAG.